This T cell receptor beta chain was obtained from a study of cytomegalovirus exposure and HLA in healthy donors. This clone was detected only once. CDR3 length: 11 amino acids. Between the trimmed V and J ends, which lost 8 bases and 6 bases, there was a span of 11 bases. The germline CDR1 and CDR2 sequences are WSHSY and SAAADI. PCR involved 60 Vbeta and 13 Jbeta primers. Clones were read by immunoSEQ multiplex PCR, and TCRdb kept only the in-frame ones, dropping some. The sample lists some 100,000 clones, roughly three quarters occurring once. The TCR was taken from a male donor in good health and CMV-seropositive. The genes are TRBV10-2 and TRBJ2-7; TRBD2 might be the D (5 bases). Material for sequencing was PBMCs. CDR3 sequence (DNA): TGCGCCAGCCTGACTATGGGCGAGCAGTACTTC. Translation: CASLTMGEQYF.